This entry lists 23 T cell receptor beta chains sequenced from one sample in a study of yellow fever vaccine responses in identical twins (dated by TCRdb to 2017 to 2018). Library creation used RT-PCR. TCRdb records Illumina HiSeq 2500 as the sequencer. TCRdb applied fastp at Q25 and MiXCR to the public reads, then kept only in-frame beta chains. Entries that share a CDR3 protein sequence are merged under the most common genes and DNA. The sample yields nearly 2,500 distinct CDR3 sequences; less than 90% were counted once. The biggest ten clones account for over 4% of the sample. Sample: T cells from blood (PBMCs), unsorted or a sorted subset (not recorded which), taken before or after yellow fever vaccination (not recorded which). The receptors shown here come from a woman between 18 and 29 years old who received the yellow fever vaccine. Donor details come from another sample of the same person, matched by shared clones.

This chain links TRBV11-3 with TRBJ2-1; D ambiguous. This CDR3 has 15 residues. Deletions cut 0 bases from V and 0 bases from J, with 6 bases between. Germline V gene sequence: CDR1 SGHNT, CDR2 YENEEA. The CDR3 DNA reads as TGTGCCAGCAGCTTAGATCCTAGCTCCTACAATGAGCAGTTCTTC. This encodes CASSLDPSSYNEQFF.

The chain couples TRBV11-1 to TRBJ1-1; D is ambiguous. The V gene's germline CDR1 is SGHAT and CDR2 FQDESV (reference sequence). Trimming cost V 2 bases and J 2 bases, with 0 bases left between them. The CDR3 has 11 amino acids. CDR3 amino acids: CASSLNTEAFF. The DNA for the CDR3 is TGTGCCAGCAGCTTAAACACTGAAGCTTTCTTT.

The count of this clonotype is one. The chain uses TRBV24-1 and TRBJ2-1; 9 bases match TRBD2. The germline V gene encodes CDR1 KGHDR and CDR2 SFDVKD. J gave up 3 bases and V 1 base, and 3 bases lay outside the gene matches. The CDR3 is 16 residues long. The DNA of the CDR3 is TGTGCCACCAGTGATTTCGGCGGGGGGGTCTACAATGAGCAGTTCTTC. As protein: CATSDFGGGVYNEQFF.

This clonotype was seen once. The chain employs TRBV10-3 and TRBJ2-7, with TRBD2 matching 9 bases. The germline CDR1 and CDR2 sequences are ENHRY and SYGVKD. This CDR3 has 15 amino acids. V shed 4 bases, J shed 1 base, and the junction held 5 bases outside the gene matches. The CDR3 sequence is CAISGGTSSSYEQYF. CDR3 bases: TGTGCCATCAGTGGGGGGACTAGCAGTTCCTACGAGCAGTACTTC.

The V and J genes are TRBV11-1 and TRBJ1-5; D call uncertain. The germline V gene has CDR1 SGHAT and CDR2 FQDESV (reference sequence). This CDR3 is 13 amino acids long. V was pared by 5 bases and J by 1 base, with 6 bases between. CDR3 DNA: TGTGCCAGCAGCGCGGACAGCAATCAGCCCCAGCATTTT. Translation: CASSADSNQPQHF.

V usage is TRBV6-1 and J usage is TRBJ2-2, with 7 positions matching TRBD1. V lost 3 bases to trimming and J lost 0 bases; unmatched junction nucleotides: 1. The germline V gene encodes CDR1 MNHNS and CDR2 SASEGT. The CDR3 loop spans 15 amino acids. The CDR3: CASSEGTANTGELFF. CDR3 bases: TGTGCCAGCAGTGAGGGGACAGCGAACACCGGGGAGCTGTTTTTT.

This clonotype was observed a few times. The chain has TRBV20-1 and TRBJ2-1, with 8 bases fitting TRBD2. The CDR3 totals 14 residues. CDR1 and CDR2 from the germline V gene are DFQATT and SNEGSKA (reference sequence). J lost 3 bases, V lost 6 bases, and 7 bases had no gene match. DNA of the CDR3: TGCAGTGCCTCGCTCGGGAGGGGCTACAATGAGCAGTTCTTC. Its translation: CSASLGRGYNEQFF.

The V and J genes are TRBV2 and TRBJ2-5, with D possibly being TRBD1 (5 bases). Trimming stripped 7 bases from V and 2 bases from J, with 8 bases between. Germline loops: CDR1 SNHLY, CDR2 FYNNEI. The CDR3 extends over 12 amino acids. The CDR3 protein is CASIRQQETQYF. The CDR3 region has the DNA TGTGCCAGCATACGACAGCAAGAGACCCAGTACTTC.

J is TRBJ2-2 and V is TRBV10-2, with 8 bases identical to TRBD1. V dropped 0 bases and J dropped 1; count of bases not matched to a gene: 1. The CDR3 totals 16 residues. Per germline, CDR1 WSHSY and CDR2 SAAADI. CDR3 region: CASSESGTGNTGELFF. The CDR3 nucleotides read TGCGCCAGCAGTGAGTCCGGGACAGGGAACACCGGGGAGCTGTTTTTT.

This chain joins TRBV20-1 and TRBJ2-3; D gene ambiguous. The CDR3 runs 14 residues. With 2 bases removed from V and 1 base from J, the gap between germline ends came to 10 bases. CDR1 DFQATT and CDR2 SNEGSKA come from the germline V gene (reference sequence). The CDR3 region has the DNA TGCAGTGCTAGACGGGTGGTGGGCACAGATACGCAGTATTTT. This sequence encodes CSARRVVGTDTQYF.

The chain recombines TRBV19 with TRBJ1-5; D is ambiguous. The CDR3 spans 13 residues. Per the germline V gene, CDR1 is LNHDA and CDR2 is SQIVND (reference sequence). Written as DNA, the CDR3 is TGTCATAGATCCTTTGATAGCAATCAGCCCCAGCATTTT. Translation gives CHRSFDSNQPQHF.

V and J are TRBV10-3 and TRBJ2-1; 8 bases map to TRBD2. This CDR3 has 17 residues. Trimming removed 0 bases from V and 1 base from J; junction bases left unmatched: 5. Germline CDR1 ENHRY, CDR2 SYGVKD. CDR3 sequence: CAISESSGRGSYNEQFF. CDR3 nucleotide sequence: TGTGCCATCAGTGAGTCGAGCGGGAGAGGGTCCTACAATGAGCAGTTCTTC.

The chain links TRBV20-1 to TRBJ1-1; 9 bases match TRBD1. There are 12 residues in the CDR3. Germline CDR1 and CDR2: DFQATT and SNEGSKA (reference sequence). The V segment lost 1 base and the J segment 8 bases; nucleotides outside the gene matches: 2. This chain's CDR3 is CSARAGTGEAFF. Written as DNA, the CDR3 is TGCAGTGCTAGAGCAGGGACAGGGGAAGCTTTCTTT.

The genes are TRBV11-3 and TRBJ2-1, with D perhaps matching TRBD1 or TRBD2 (7 bases each). Germline values: CDR1 SGHNT, CDR2 YENEEA. This CDR3 has 16 amino acids. The V end was cut by 5 bases, the J end by 4 bases, with 18 bases between. The CDR3 protein is CASSPQGGGRYNEQFF. In DNA form, the CDR3 reads TGTGCCAGCAGCCCCCAGGGGGGCGGGAGATACAATGAGCAGTTCTTC.

The chain is built from TRBV7-9 and TRBJ2-1; TRBD1 matches 11 bases. After removal of 1 base from V and 4 bases from J, the junction contained 3 bases not matched to a gene. The CDR3 length is 16 residues. Germline V gene sequence: CDR1 SEHNR, CDR2 FQNEAQ (reference sequence). The CDR3 nucleotides are TGTGCCAGCAGCTTAGGGACAGGGGGCCAATACAATGAGCAGTTCTTC. Protein product: CASSLGTGGQYNEQFF.

This clonotype turned up a few times. The chain links TRBV10-1 to TRBJ1-5, with D maybe TRBD1 (5 bases). Germline CDR1 reads WNHNN; CDR2 reads SYGVQD (reference sequence). The CDR3 is made up of 14 amino acids. V dropped 0 bases and J dropped 7 bases, with 10 bases sitting between them. DNA of the CDR3: TGCGCCAGCAGTGAGTCCCAGGGACCCCAGCCCCAGCATTTT. It yields the protein CASSESQGPQPQHF.

The rearrangement joins TRBV20-1 to TRBJ2-1; 9 nucleotides align to TRBD1. The CDR3 covers 18 residues. From germline, CDR1 is DFQATT and CDR2 SNEGSKA (reference sequence). V dropped 0 bases and J dropped 7; count of bases not matched to a gene: 16. This chain's CDR3 is CSARDPVRDREIVNEQFF. CDR3 in DNA: TGCAGTGCTAGAGATCCAGTCCGGGACAGGGAAATTGTTAATGAGCAGTTCTTC.

The CDR3 nucleotides read TGTGCCAGCAGCCAAACTAGCGGGGGGGCCAATGAGCAGTTCTTC. Translating gives CASSQTSGGANEQFF. This chain links TRBV4-2 with TRBJ2-1, with 13 bases aligning to TRBD2. The V and J ends lost 2 bases and 6 bases, in that order; junction bases with no gene match: 1. The CDR3 sequence is 15 residues long. The germline V gene encodes CDR1 LGHNA and CDR2 YNFKEQ.

This clonotype was seen a few times. The chain couples TRBV11-1 to TRBJ2-2; the match to TRBD2 covers 8 bases. J lost 4 bases, V lost 5 bases, and 12 bases had no gene match. Germline V gene lookup returns CDR1 SGHAT and CDR2 FQDESV (reference sequence). The CDR3 covers 17 residues. The CDR3 DNA reads TGTGCCAGCAGCGCGATTCCGGGGGGGCCAAGCACCGGGGAGCTGTTTTTT. It yields the protein CASSAIPGGPSTGELFF.

The chain uses TRBV15 and TRBJ1-6; the D is unclear. Germline-derived CDR1 and CDR2 are LNHNV and YYDKDF (reference sequence). Deletions cut 2 bases from V and 10 bases from J, with 15 bases between. The CDR3 is made up of 15 amino acids. CDR3 amino acids: CATSRKQSPPSPLHF. The CDR3, as DNA: TGTGCCACCAGCAGAAAACAGTCCCCACCATCACCCCTCCACTTT.

This clonotype was recorded only once. The chain is built from TRBV15 and TRBJ1-6; the D gene is possibly TRBD1 (5 bases). The CDR3 is 14 residues long. The germline V gene encodes CDR1 LNHNV and CDR2 YYDKDF (reference sequence). V was clipped by 4 bases and J by 10 bases, with 14 bases between them. The CDR3 is CATSTVGGRSPLHF. CDR3 nucleotides: TGTGCCACCAGCACAGTGGGGGGGAGGTCACCCCTCCACTTT.

The V gene is TRBV10-3, the J gene TRBJ2-3; TRBD2 agrees at 7 bases. The V gene end was trimmed by 10 bases and the J gene end by 1 base; junction bases not matched to a gene: 8. Germline V gives CDR1 ENHRY, CDR2 SYGVKD. This CDR3 spans 14 amino acids. The CDR3 DNA follows: TGTGCCACCGCCCGCGGGGGTGGCACAGATACGCAGTATTTT. Translated, it gives CATARGGGTDTQYF.

The CDR3, as DNA: TGTGCCATCGGGCCAGGGAAAGAACCCCAGCATTTT. It specifies CAIGPGKEPQHF. The chain combines TRBV10-3 with TRBJ1-5, with D possibly matching TRBD1 (5 bases). Germline loops: CDR1 ENHRY, CDR2 SYGVKD. The CDR3 covers 12 residues. Trimming pared 8 bases from V and 10 bases from J, leaving 15 bases between.